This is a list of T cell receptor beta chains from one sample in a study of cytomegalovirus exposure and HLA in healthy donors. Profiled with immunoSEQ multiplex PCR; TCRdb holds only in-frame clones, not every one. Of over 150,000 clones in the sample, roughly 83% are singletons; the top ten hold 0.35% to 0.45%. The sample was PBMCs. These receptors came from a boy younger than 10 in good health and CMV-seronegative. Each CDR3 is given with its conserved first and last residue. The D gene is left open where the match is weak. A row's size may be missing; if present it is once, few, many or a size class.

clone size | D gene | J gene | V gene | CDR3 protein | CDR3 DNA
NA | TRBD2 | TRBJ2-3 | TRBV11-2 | CASSFSGSTDTQYF | TGTGCCAGCAGCTTTAGCGGGAGCACAGATACGCAGTATTTT
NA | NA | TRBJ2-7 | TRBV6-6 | CASRVLPLDSYEQYF | TGTGCCAGCAGGGTACTACCGCTGGACAGCTACGAGCAGTACTTC
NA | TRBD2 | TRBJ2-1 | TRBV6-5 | CASTRTSKDEQFF | TGTGCCAGCACAAGGACTAGTAAAGATGAGCAGTTCTTC
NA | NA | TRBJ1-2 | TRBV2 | CASAGYRVGYTF | TGTGCGAGCGCAGGGTACCGGGTGGGCTACACCTTC
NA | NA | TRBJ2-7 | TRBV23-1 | CASSLYLEQYF | TGCGCCAGCAGTCTATATCTCGAGCAGTACTTC
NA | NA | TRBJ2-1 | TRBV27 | CASSLSSQYNEQFF | TGTGCCAGCAGTTTATCTTCCCAGTACAATGAGCAGTTCTTC
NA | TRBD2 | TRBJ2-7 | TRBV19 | CASNAGGVAGSYEQYF | TGTGCCAGTAACGCGGGAGGAGTGGCGGGCTCCTACGAGCAGTACTTC
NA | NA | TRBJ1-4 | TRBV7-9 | CASSLLEATNEKLFF | TGTGCCAGCAGCTTACTCGAGGCAACTAATGAAAAACTGTTTTTT
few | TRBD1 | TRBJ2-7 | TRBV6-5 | CASSPTGDMNEQYF | TGTGCCAGCAGTCCTACAGGGGATATGAACGAGCAGTACTTC
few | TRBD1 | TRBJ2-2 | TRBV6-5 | CASSRGQDTGELFF | TGTGCCAGCAGTAGGGGGCAGGACACCGGGGAGCTGTTTTTT
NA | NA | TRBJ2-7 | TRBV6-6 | CASSSSRAETYEQYF | TGTGCCAGCAGCTCCTCCAGAGCGGAAACCTACGAGCAGTACTTC
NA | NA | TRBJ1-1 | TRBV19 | CASSIVRTENTEAFF | TGTGCCAGTAGTATAGTACGGACAGAGAACACTGAAGCTTTCTTT
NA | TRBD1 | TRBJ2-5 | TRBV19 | CASSKGQGAQETQYF | TGTGCCAGTAGTAAGGGACAGGGGGCCCAAGAGACCCAGTACTTC
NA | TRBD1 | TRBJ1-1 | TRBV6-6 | CASRDRETFEAFF | TGTGCCAGCAGGGACAGGGAGACTTTTGAAGCTTTCTTT